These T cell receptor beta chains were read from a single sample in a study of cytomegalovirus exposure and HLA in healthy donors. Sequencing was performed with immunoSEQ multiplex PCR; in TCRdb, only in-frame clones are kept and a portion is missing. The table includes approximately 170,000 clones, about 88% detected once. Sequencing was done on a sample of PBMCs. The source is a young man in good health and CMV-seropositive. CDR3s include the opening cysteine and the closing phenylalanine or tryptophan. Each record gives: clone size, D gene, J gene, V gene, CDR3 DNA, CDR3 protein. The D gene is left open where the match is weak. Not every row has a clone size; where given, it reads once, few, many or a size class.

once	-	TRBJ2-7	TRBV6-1	TGTGCCAGTCGGGGAAACCTCGCCTACGAGCAGTACTTC	CASRGNLAYEQYF
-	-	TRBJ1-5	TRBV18	TGTGCCAGCTCACCAGATGGTCCGGGGGTGAATCAGCCCCAGCATTTT	CASSPDGPGVNQPQHF
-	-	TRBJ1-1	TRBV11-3	TGTGCCAGCGCCCTTGGGGCCTCGAACACTGAAGCTTTCTTT	CASALGASNTEAFF
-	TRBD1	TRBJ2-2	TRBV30	TGTGCCTGGAGGGCGACAGGGTCGGGCACCGGGGAGCTGTTTTTT	CAWRATGSGTGELFF
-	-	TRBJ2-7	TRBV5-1	TGCGCCAGCAGCCCGGAGGCACAAGGCTACGAGCAGTACTTC	CASSPEAQGYEQYF
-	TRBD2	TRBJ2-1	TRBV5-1	TGCGCCAGCACCGGGACTAGCGCCTACAATGAGCAGTTCTTC	CASTGTSAYNEQFF
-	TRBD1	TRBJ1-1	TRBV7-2	TGTGCCAGCAGCTTAGCGGACAGGGGGATGACTGAAGCTTTCTTT	CASSLADRGMTEAFF
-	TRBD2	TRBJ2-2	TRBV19	TGTGCCAGTAGTCTCGCCGGGACTACGAACACCGGGGAGCTGTTTTTT	CASSLAGTTNTGELFF
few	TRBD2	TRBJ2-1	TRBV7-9	TGTTCCAGCAGGTCGACTAGCCATGAGCAGTTCTTC	CSSRSTSHEQFF
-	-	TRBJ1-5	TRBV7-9	TGTGCCAGCAGCTTTCAGGGGAATCAGCCCCAGCATTTT	CASSFQGNQPQHF
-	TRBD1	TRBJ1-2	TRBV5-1	TGCGCCAGCAGCGACCGGGACAGGGCTTCTGGCTACACCTTC	CASSDRDRASGYTF
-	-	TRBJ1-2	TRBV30	TGTGCCTGGAGTGGACAGAATAACTATGGCTACACCTTC	CAWSGQNNYGYTF
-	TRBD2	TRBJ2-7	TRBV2	TGTGCCAGCAGTGAAGGTGGGTTAGCGGGAGGTTTCTACGAGCAGTACTTC	CASSEGGLAGGFYEQYF
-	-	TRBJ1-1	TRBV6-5	TGTGCCAGCGGCCCGCGGTTGGGGGGGCTGAGTGAAGCTTTCTTT	CASGPRLGGLSEAFF